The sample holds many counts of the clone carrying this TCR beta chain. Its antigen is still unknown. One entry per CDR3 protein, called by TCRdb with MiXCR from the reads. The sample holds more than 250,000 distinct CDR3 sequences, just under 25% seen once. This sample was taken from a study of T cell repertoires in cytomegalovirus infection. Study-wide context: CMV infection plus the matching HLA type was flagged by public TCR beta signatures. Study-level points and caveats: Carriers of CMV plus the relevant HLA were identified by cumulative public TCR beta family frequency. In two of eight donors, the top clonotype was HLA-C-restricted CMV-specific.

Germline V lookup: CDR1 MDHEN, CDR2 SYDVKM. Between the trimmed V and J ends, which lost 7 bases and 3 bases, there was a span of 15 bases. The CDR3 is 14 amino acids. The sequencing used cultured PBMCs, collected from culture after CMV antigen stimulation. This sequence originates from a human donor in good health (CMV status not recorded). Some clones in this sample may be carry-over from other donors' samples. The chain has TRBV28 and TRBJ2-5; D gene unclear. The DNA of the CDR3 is TGTGCCAGCACCAGATCCCGGGTTGAAGAGACCCAGTACTTC. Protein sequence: CASTRSRVEETQYF.